Shown below are 29 T cell receptor beta chains from a single sample sequenced in a study of T cells in Graves' hyperthyroidism and ophthalmopathy. TCR beta CDR3 sequences were amplified from RNA transcripts. HTBI primers were the set used in a first-round RT-PCR of the TCR CDR3. Via MiXCR, TCRdb re-called the multiplex PCR reads, giving one row per CDR3 protein. Among under 250,000 distinct CDR3 sequences, about 24% were seen once, and the ten largest hold about 40%. The sample was blood. Source of these receptors: a woman aged 40 to 50 with Graves' ophthalmopathy.

In this sample, this clonotype turned up many times. The chain recombines TRBV25-1 with TRBJ2-7, with D possibly matching TRBD1 (10 bases). The germline gives CDR1 MGHDK, CDR2 SYGVNS. The V and J ends lost 2 bases and 7 bases respectively, with 24 bases between them. The CDR3 is 17 amino acids. The chain's CDR3 is CASSESLSGRTGGEQYF. The CDR3 DNA sequence: TGTGCCAGCAGTGAAAGTCTCAGCGGGAGGACAGGGGGAGAGCAGTACTTC.

The DNA of the CDR3 is TGTGCCAGTAGTTCGTCGGCACAGGGGTGGCAGCCCCAGCATTTT. Its protein is CASSSSAQGWQPQHF. V gene TRBV19 combines with J gene TRBJ1-5, with 7 bases matching TRBD1. With 5 bases clipped from V and 7 bases from J, the junction kept 11 bases outside the gene matches. Germline loops: CDR1 LNHDA, CDR2 SQIVND (reference sequence). The CDR3 runs 15 residues.

This clonotype was counted ten times or more. The gene calls are TRBV2 and TRBJ2-7; the D gene is possibly TRBD2 (5 bases). Per the germline V gene, CDR1 is SNHLY and CDR2 is FYNNEI. The CDR3 sequence is 13 residues long. Trimming took 4 bases from V and 2 from J, leaving 9 bases between them. This CDR3 reads CASSAAGAYEQYF. The CDR3 DNA is TGTGCCAGCAGTGCGGCGGGCGCCTACGAGCAGTACTTC.

This clonotype occurred once. CDR3 coding DNA: TGTGCCAGCAGCGATAGGAGGTCCTACGAGCAGTACTTC. Residues: CASSDRRSYEQYF. The J gene is TRBJ2-7, the V gene TRBV27; D perhaps matches TRBD2 (5 bases). The germline gives CDR1 MNHEY, CDR2 SMNVEV (reference sequence). V lost 6 bases and J lost 1, with 10 bases in between. This CDR3 comprises 13 residues.

This clonotype was detected a few times. This chain joins TRBV6-1 and TRBJ2-7; no definite D call. The V end lost 7 bases, the J end lost 1 base, and 11 bases lay between the germline ends. The CDR3 has 13 residues. In germline, CDR1 is MNHNS, CDR2 SASEGT. In DNA form, the CDR3 reads TGTGCCAGCAATCCCAGCACGTCCTACGAGCAGTACTTC. This encodes CASNPSTSYEQYF.

In this sample, this clonotype turned up many times. As DNA, the CDR3 is TGTGCCAGCAGCTTAATCTCGAAGACCCAGTACTTC. Amino acid sequence: CASSLISKTQYF. The rearrangement links TRBV7-8 to TRBJ2-5; no clear D. CDR3 length: 12 residues. In germline, CDR1 is SGHVS, CDR2 FQNEAQ. V lost 2 bases to trimming and J lost 6 bases, with 7 bases between them.

Ten or more counts support this clonotype. This sequence joins TRBV4-2 and TRBJ2-7; 8 nucleotides line up with TRBD2. CDR1 LGHNA and CDR2 YNFKEQ come from the germline V gene. The CDR3 loop spans 14 amino acids. V shed 3 bases and J 3 bases; nucleotides not matched to a gene: 4. The DNA for the CDR3 is TGTGCCAGCAGCCACGGGACTAGAGACTACGAGCAGTACTTC. Residues: CASSHGTRDYEQYF.

The chain recombines TRBV6-1 with TRBJ2-7; D is unclear. CDR3 length: 14 amino acids. V dropped 3 bases and J dropped 2 bases, with 11 bases sitting between them. The germline V gene encodes CDR1 MNHNS and CDR2 SASEGT. This CDR3 is CASSESYGTYEQYF. The CDR3 coding sequence is TGTGCCAGCAGTGAGTCCTACGGAACCTACGAGCAGTACTTC.

This clonotype was observed at least ten times. The gene calls are TRBV11-1 and TRBJ1-1, with a weak D call TRBD1 (5 bases). The V end lost 3 bases, the J end lost 0 bases, and 14 bases lay between the germline ends. The CDR3 is 16 amino acids. Germline V gives CDR1 SGHAT, CDR2 FQDESV (reference sequence). CDR3 sequence reads: CASSFYAGNLNTEAFF. The CDR3 DNA reads TGTGCCAGCAGCTTCTACGCAGGGAACTTGAACACTGAAGCTTTCTTT.

The rearrangement links TRBV6-8 to TRBJ1-1; D remains ambiguous. Between the trimmed V and J ends, which lost 2 bases and 2 bases, there was a span of 12 bases. CDR3 length: 15 residues. Germline CDR1 is MNHGY and CDR2 is SAAAGT. The CDR3 region is CASSYAGALNTEAFF. The CDR3 nucleotides are TGTGCCAGCAGTTACGCCGGCGCTCTAAACACTGAAGCTTTCTTT.

This clonotype was seen many times. The rearrangement uses TRBV19 and TRBJ1-1; no reliable D call. V gave up 4 bases and J gave up 0 bases, with 15 bases separating them. The CDR3 runs to 16 residues. CDR1 is LNHDA, CDR2 SQIVND, per germline (reference sequence). The CDR3, as DNA: TGTGCCAGTAGTACCCTCAGACGGAACCTGAACACTGAAGCTTTCTTT. This codes for CASSTLRRNLNTEAFF.

The chain is built from TRBV7-2 and TRBJ2-7; no clear D gene. V gave up 2 bases and J gave up 3 bases, with 8 bases separating them. CDR1 is SGHTA and CDR2 is FQGNSA in the germline V gene. There are 13 residues in the CDR3. CDR3 in amino acids: CASSLHGDYEQYF. CDR3 DNA: TGTGCCAGCAGCTTACACGGAGACTACGAGCAGTACTTC.

This clonotype was detected many times. The CDR3 sequence: CASSLGGGTPNQPQHF. The CDR3 bases are TGTGCCAGCAGCTTAGGGGGGGGGACACCCAATCAGCCCCAGCATTTT. This sequence joins TRBV11-2 and TRBJ1-5, with a tentative D call TRBD1 (6 bases). This CDR3 is built from 16 residues. Trimming shortened V by 1 base and J by 3 bases, and 13 bases separated the two germline ends. Germline-derived CDR1 and CDR2 are SGHAT and FQNNGV.

The V and J genes are TRBV12-3 or TRBV12-4 and TRBJ1-5, with 7 positions matching TRBD1. Trimming at V came to 5 bases and at J to 6 bases, leaving 10 bases not matched to a gene. The CDR3 is 15 residues long. The CDR3 here is CASSPPSGGSQPQHF. CDR3 in DNA: TGTGCCAGCAGTCCACCTTCAGGGGGAAGTCAGCCCCAGCATTTT.

This clonotype was counted ten times or more. The V call is TRBV12-3 or TRBV12-4, the J call TRBJ2-5; 9 bases line up with TRBD1. V trimming: 5 bases; J trimming: 0 bases; junction bases outside the gene matches: 4. The CDR3 runs to 15 residues. The CDR3 DNA follows: TGTGCCAGCAGTGGGGGACAGGGAAACCAAGAGACCCAGTACTTC. It encodes CASSGGQGNQETQYF.

The chain is built from TRBV29-1 and TRBJ1-2; TRBD1 is a possible D gene (5 bases). Germline lookup yields CDR1 SQVTM and CDR2 ANQGSEA. The CDR3 has 12 amino acids. The V and J ends lost 4 bases and 4 bases respectively, with 10 bases between them. Here the CDR3 DNA reads TGCAGCGTTGGAGACGGGACCTATGGCTACACCTTC. Translated, it gives CSVGDGTYGYTF.

Many counts were recorded for this clonotype. V and J are TRBV20-1 and TRBJ2-7; 7 nucleotides align to TRBD2. Trimming cost V 4 bases and J 1 base; bases outside gene matches: 10. This CDR3 has 15 amino acids. The V gene's germline CDR1 is DFQATT and CDR2 SNEGSKA (reference sequence). The CDR3 DNA sequence: TGCAGTGCTATAGACGGAGTGCGGGAGTCCTACGAGCAGTACTTC. Encoded protein: CSAIDGVRESYEQYF.

This clonotype was observed many times. The chain has TRBV6-1 and TRBJ1-3; a possible D gene is TRBD1 (5 bases). Trimming cost V 0 bases and J 3 bases, with 12 bases left between them. CDR1 and CDR2 from the germline V gene are MNHNS and SASEGT. This CDR3 comprises 16 residues. The CDR3 nucleotides are TGTGCCAGCAGTGAAGCGCTTGGGGCGAATGGAAACACCATATATTTT. Its translation: CASSEALGANGNTIYF.

This clonotype has a count of ten or more. The rearrangement uses TRBV14 and TRBJ2-7; perhaps TRBD1 as D (6 bases). The CDR3 length is 15 residues. Germline CDR1 is SGHDN and CDR2 is FVKESK. Between the trimmed V and J ends, which lost 8 bases and 3 bases, there was a span of 20 bases. CDR3 coding DNA: TGTGCCAGCTCTCCGGACAGTCTTTCCTACTACGAGCAGTACTTC. Its protein product is CASSPDSLSYYEQYF.

V gene TRBV7-8 combines with J gene TRBJ2-7, with 9 bases that match TRBD1. Germline V gene lookup returns CDR1 SGHVS and CDR2 FQNEAQ. This CDR3 is built from 14 residues. V lost 5 bases and J lost 5; bases outside the gene matches: 7. CDR3 coding DNA: TGTGCCAGCAGCATGCCGGGACAGGGCAACGAGCAGTACTTC. Protein product: CASSMPGQGNEQYF.

The chain employs TRBV12-3 or TRBV12-4 and TRBJ2-7, with D perhaps TRBD2 (5 bases). The CDR3 extends over 13 amino acids. The germline V and J ends were trimmed by 8 bases and 5 bases, with 16 bases remaining between them. Here the CDR3 reads CASGEPAVHEQYF. DNA for the CDR3: TGTGCCAGCGGGGAGCCTGCTGTCCACGAGCAGTACTTC.

This clonotype was detected only a few times. The chain recombines TRBV12-3 or TRBV12-4 with TRBJ1-5; D is undetermined. This CDR3 has 15 amino acids. V was shortened by 1 base and J by 10 bases, with 17 bases between the two germline ends. CDR3 in DNA: TGTGCCAGCAGTTTAGGATTAGGGAACACGTCCCCCCAGCATTTT. It encodes CASSLGLGNTSPQHF.

The chain carries TRBV7-2 and TRBJ2-7; tentative D call: TRBD1 (5 bases). V dropped 2 bases and J dropped 0 bases, with 11 bases sitting between them. Per the germline V gene, CDR1 is SGHTA and CDR2 is FQGNSA. The CDR3 spans 15 residues. The CDR3 DNA reads TGTGCCAGCAGCTTAAGTGACAGCTACTCCTACGAGCAGTACTTC. This gives the protein CASSLSDSYSYEQYF.

This clonotype was recorded many times. The chain couples TRBV28 to TRBJ2-5, with TRBD1 identical over 8 bases. Germline CDR1 is MDHEN and CDR2 is SYDVKM. The CDR3 has 16 amino acids. V shed 7 bases, J shed 3 bases, and the junction held 13 bases outside the gene matches. The CDR3 nucleotides are TGTGCCAGCAACCGACAGGGGTACAATAAAAAAGAGACCCAGTACTTC. This codes for CASNRQGYNKKETQYF. The full variable domain, rest sourced from reference TRBV28 and TRBJ2-5, is DVKVTQSSRYLVKRTGEKVFLECVQDMDHENMFWYRQDPGLGLRLIYFSYDVKMKEKGDIPEGYSVSREKKERFSLILESASTNQTSMYLCASNRQGYNKKETQYFGPGTRLLVL.

This clonotype came up many times. V usage is TRBV20-1 and J usage is TRBJ2-7; D possibly corresponds to TRBD2 (5 bases). The germline V gene encodes CDR1 DFQATT and CDR2 SNEGSKA (reference sequence). The V end was cut by 1 base, the J end by 13 bases, with 14 bases between. CDR3 length: 11 amino acids. The CDR3 protein is CSARGVLEGYF. Here the CDR3 DNA reads TGCAGTGCTAGAGGGGTACTTGAGGGCTACTTC.

This clonotype was seen ten or more times. The rearrangement links TRBV14 to TRBJ2-4; possibly TRBD2 for D (5 bases). V was cut by 3 bases and J by 4 bases, with 16 bases left in between. The CDR3 is made up of 16 amino acids. Germline V gene data show CDR1 as SGHDN and CDR2 as FVKESK. The CDR3, as DNA: TGTGCCAGCAGCCAGCTTGGAGGAGGTGGGAAAAACATTCAGTACTTC. This encodes CASSQLGGGGKNIQYF. The entire variable domain, with the rest obtained from reference TRBV14 and TRBJ2-4, is as follows: EAGVTQFPSHSVIEKGQTVTLRCDPISGHDNLYWYRRVMGKEIKFLLHFVKESKQDESGMPNNRFLAERTGGTYSTLKVQPAELEDSGVYFCASSQLGGGGKNIQYFGAGTRLSVL.

The sample holds many counts of this clonotype. The chain has TRBV4-1 and TRBJ1-1; TRBD1 is a possible D gene (6 bases). CDR1 and CDR2 (germline): MGHRA, YSYEKL. The CDR3 has 16 residues. Between the trimmed V and J ends, which lost 3 bases and 4 bases, there was a span of 18 bases. The CDR3 loop is CASSHDRARGGTEAFF. The CDR3 DNA follows: TGCGCCAGCAGCCACGACCGCGCCAGGGGCGGCACTGAAGCTTTCTTT.

This clonotype was counted at least ten times. This sequence joins TRBV28 and TRBJ2-7; 9 bases agree with TRBD2. CDR3 length: 14 amino acids. CDR1 is MDHEN, CDR2 SYDVKM, per germline. With V trimmed by 6 bases and J by 2 bases, 5 bases remained unmatched. The chain's CDR3 is CASSSGTSTYEQYF. The CDR3 nucleotides are TGTGCCAGCAGCTCGGGGACTAGCACCTACGAGCAGTACTTC.

This clonotype was counted at least ten times. The chain employs TRBV12-3 or TRBV12-4 and TRBJ2-5; TRBD2 agrees at 10 bases. J gave up 1 base and V 5 bases, and 4 bases lay outside the gene matches. There are 15 residues in the CDR3. CDR3 in DNA: TGTGCCAGCAGTGGACTAGCGGCCTTCCAAGAGACCCAGTACTTC. This codes for CASSGLAAFQETQYF.